A single sample gave rise to the 21 T cell receptor beta chains below, sequenced in a study of CD39 and CD103 CD8 tumor-infiltrating T cells. Assay: immunoSEQ multiplex PCR; the TCRdb copy retains only in-frame clones and omits some. Seen here are 2,500 to 3,000 clones, approximately 83% observed once, and the top ten hold under 25%. Material: CD39- CD103- CD8+ T cells sorted from the tumor. Subset: CD103-CD39- double-negative CD45RA- CD8 T cells. These receptor sequences come from a human donor with head and neck squamous cell carcinoma.

The chain employs TRBV6-5 and TRBJ2-7, with D possibly being TRBD2 (5 bases). Germline-derived CDR1 and CDR2 are MNHEY and SVGAGI. The ends were cut back, 0 bases at V and 0 bases at J, with 6 bases in the middle. This CDR3 is built from 14 residues. The CDR3 DNA reads TGTGCCAGCAGTTACTCGGGAGACTCCTACGAGCAGTACTTC. This sequence encodes CASSYSGDSYEQYF.

The gene calls are TRBV5-5 and TRBJ2-3; perhaps TRBD2 as D (5 bases). This CDR3 has 19 residues. V was cut by 4 bases and J by 2 bases, with 26 bases left in between. Germline V gene lookup returns CDR1 SGHKS and CDR2 YYEKEE (reference sequence). CDR3 nucleotides: TGTGCCAGCAGCCTAGGAGGAAATCAAGTCCCTATCCTCACAGATACGCAGTATTTT. Translated: CASSLGGNQVPILTDTQYF. Supplemented by reference TRBV5-5 and TRBJ2-3, the full variable domain reads DAGVTQSPTHLIKTRGQQVTLRCSPISGHKSVSWYQQVLGQGPQFIFQYYEKEERGRGNFPDRFSARQFPNYSSELNVNALLLGDSALYLCASSLGGNQVPILTDTQYFGPGTRLTVL.

V usage is TRBV27 and J usage is TRBJ1-1, with 7 bases aligning to TRBD1. The CDR3 runs 15 residues. Germline V gene sequence: CDR1 MNHEY, CDR2 SMNVEV (reference sequence). V shed 3 bases and J 7 bases; nucleotides not matched to a gene: 11. The CDR3 DNA follows: TGTGCCAGCAGTTTTTTCGCAGGGGGTAGGGATGAAGCTTTCTTT. Translated: CASSFFAGGRDEAFF.

CDR3 nucleotide sequence: TGTGCCAGTAGTATTAGCGGGGGGTCTTTGGAGCAGTACTTC. It is translated as CASSISGGSLEQYF. V usage is TRBV19 and J usage is TRBJ2-7; 10 positions match TRBD2. Germline trimming cut 3 bases from V and 7 bases from J; bases unmatched to any gene: 6. Germline-derived CDR1 and CDR2 are LNHDA and SQIVND (reference sequence). There are 14 residues in the CDR3.

Remarks on this clone: In the same sample, other DNA sequences code for this CDR3. V is TRBV9 and J is TRBJ1-1; D perhaps matches TRBD1 (5 bases). Trimming left V 0 bases short and J 5 bases short, with 11 bases between. Germline-derived CDR1 and CDR2 are SGDLS and YYNGEE. This CDR3 comprises 14 residues. The CDR3, as DNA: TGTGCCAGCAGCGTAGCTCGCGGGGGAACTGAAGCTTTCTTT. Translating gives CASSVARGGTEAFF.

The chain couples TRBV5-5 to TRBJ1-4, with 9 nucleotides matching TRBD1. The V segment lost 0 bases and the J segment 2 bases; nucleotides outside the gene matches: 2. The CDR3 consists of 16 residues. The germline gives CDR1 SGHKS, CDR2 YYEKEE (reference sequence). CDR3 sequence reads: CASSLGQGGTNEKLFF. The CDR3 DNA follows: TGTGCCAGCAGCTTGGGACAGGGGGGGACTAATGAAAAACTGTTTTTT.

The chain couples TRBV25-1 to TRBJ2-1; TRBD2 agrees at 8 bases. CDR3 length: 13 residues. CDR1 is MGHDK and CDR2 is SYGVNS in the germline V gene. The V segment lost 7 bases and the J segment 8 bases; nucleotides outside the gene matches: 7. The CDR3 sequence is CASTGGGGYEQFF. The CDR3 DNA reads as TGTGCCAGCACCGGGGGGGGTGGTTATGAGCAGTTCTTC.

This chain joins TRBV27 and TRBJ1-3, with D perhaps matching TRBD1 (5 bases). Germline-derived CDR1 and CDR2 are MNHEY and SMNVEV (reference sequence). This CDR3 is built from 13 residues. Trimming took 6 bases from V and 0 from J, leaving 6 bases between them. The CDR3 reads CASRTVSGNTIYF. CDR3 DNA: TGTGCCAGCAGGACAGTCTCTGGAAACACCATATATTTT.

This clone turned up a few times. The rearrangement uses TRBV7-6 and TRBJ2-2; TRBD2 matches 9 bases. Per the germline V gene, CDR1 is SGHVS and CDR2 is FNYEAQ. The V segment lost 1 base and the J segment 0 bases; nucleotides outside the gene matches: 9. This CDR3 has 19 residues. The CDR3 loop is CASSLVRASGAPNTGELFF. DNA of the CDR3: TGTGCCAGCAGCTTAGTGAGGGCTAGCGGGGCTCCGAACACCGGGGAGCTGTTTTTT.

This sequence joins TRBV5-1 and TRBJ1-4; no reliable D call. V gave up 1 base and J gave up 0 bases, with 7 bases separating them. The CDR3 consists of 15 residues. Germline V lookup: CDR1 SGHRS, CDR2 YFSETQ. Here the CDR3 reads CASSLNSATNEKLFF. In DNA form, the CDR3 reads TGCGCCAGCAGCTTGAACAGTGCAACTAATGAAAAACTGTTTTTT. The variable domain in full, completed from reference TRBV5-1 and TRBJ1-4, reads KAGVTQTPRYLIKTRGQQVTLSCSPISGHRSVSWYQQTPGQGLQFLFEYFSETQRNKGNFPGRFSGRQFSNSRSEMNVSTLELGDSALYLCASSLNSATNEKLFFGSGTQLSVL.

The chain joins TRBV11-2 to TRBJ2-2; D perhaps matches TRBD2 (6 bases). The germline CDR1 and CDR2 sequences are SGHAT and FQNNGV. The V end was cut by 4 bases, the J end by 7 bases, with 10 bases between. The CDR3 length is 13 residues. The CDR3, as DNA: TGTGCCAGCAGCTATCCGGAGGGCGGGGAGCTGTTTTTT. Translating it yields CASSYPEGGELFF.

The rearrangement links TRBV7-9 to TRBJ2-5, with 7 bases identical to TRBD1. The CDR3 is made up of 13 amino acids. Looked up from germline, CDR1 is SEHNR and CDR2 is FQNEAQ (reference sequence). V shed 6 bases, J shed 5 bases, and the junction held 6 bases outside the gene matches. CDR3 bases: TGTGCCAGCAGGTCGAGGGGGCAGGAGACCCAGTACTTC. Translated: CASRSRGQETQYF.

The genes are TRBV5-6 and TRBJ2-1, with 8 bases matching TRBD2. The CDR3 runs 15 residues. J gave up 7 bases and V 0 bases, and 6 bases lay outside the gene matches. CDR1 is SGHDT and CDR2 is YYEEEE in the germline V gene. CDR3 sequence: CASSLAGGGNNEQFF. In nucleotides, the CDR3 is TGTGCCAGCAGCTTGGCGGGGGGGGGAAATAATGAGCAGTTCTTC.

The V and J genes are TRBV7-7 and TRBJ1-1; D gene unclear. Germline V gives CDR1 SSHAT, CDR2 FNYEAQ (reference sequence). The CDR3 has 16 amino acids. V lost 5 bases and J lost 2, with 18 bases in between. CDR3 amino acids: CASSHPREGENTEAFF. The CDR3 DNA reads TGTGCCAGCAGCCACCCCCGAGAGGGAGAAAACACTGAAGCTTTCTTT.

This clone came up once. The J gene is TRBJ2-5, the V gene TRBV5-1; 7 nucleotides match TRBD1. The CDR3 has 17 amino acids. The junction had 15 bases not matched to a gene; V was cut back by 2 bases and J by 5 bases. CDR1 is SGHRS and CDR2 is YFSETQ in the germline V gene. CDR3 protein: CASSLIGRGLVTETQYF. DNA of the CDR3: TGCGCCAGCAGCTTAATAGGCAGGGGGTTGGTAACGGAGACCCAGTACTTC.

The chain carries TRBV2 and TRBJ1-6, with 7 nucleotides matching TRBD1. The J segment lost 6 bases and the V segment lost 6 bases, leaving 8 bases of the junction unmatched. The CDR3 extends over 15 amino acids. Germline CDR1 and CDR2: SNHLY and FYNNEI. DNA for the CDR3: TGTGCCAGCAGCTATACAGGGGCTGCTAATTCACCCCTCCACTTT. Its translation: CASSYTGAANSPLHF.

The chain joins TRBV10-2 to TRBJ1-4; a possible D gene is TRBD1 (6 bases). Trimming stripped 6 bases from V and 3 bases from J, with 11 bases between. Germline CDR1 reads WSHSY; CDR2 reads SAAADI. The CDR3 runs 14 residues. In DNA, the CDR3 is TGCGCCAGCAGGGCGGACAGCTCTAATGAAAAACTGTTTTTT. This encodes CASRADSSNEKLFF.

V gene TRBV13 combines with J gene TRBJ2-3, with TRBD2 matching 10 bases. Germline V CDR1 and CDR2: PRHDT, FYEKMQ (reference sequence). The CDR3 loop spans 15 amino acids. V gave up 0 bases and J gave up 8 bases; unmatched junction bases: 5. For the CDR3, the DNA is TGTGCCAGCAGCTTAGGACTAGCGGGGACGGGTACGCAGTATTTT. Its translation is CASSLGLAGTGTQYF.

This clone has only one observation. CDR3 loop: CASSSETGHTGELFF. In DNA form, the CDR3 reads TGTGCCAGCAGCAGCGAGACAGGGCACACCGGGGAGCTGTTTTTT. The chain employs TRBV7-9 and TRBJ2-2, with TRBD1 matching 7 bases. Looked up from germline, CDR1 is SEHNR and CDR2 is FQNEAQ (reference sequence). The CDR3 is 15 amino acids. V was pared by 5 bases and J by 3 bases, with 6 bases of the junction left unmatched.

V and J are TRBV29-1 and TRBJ2-1; 7 positions match TRBD1. The germline V gene encodes CDR1 SQVTM and CDR2 ANQGSEA. The CDR3 contains 13 residues. Trimming cost V 5 bases and J 5 bases; bases outside gene matches: 6. CDR3 in DNA: TGCAGCGTTCCCGGGACAGTAAACAATGAGCAGTTCTTC. Protein: CSVPGTVNNEQFF.

V is TRBV2 and J is TRBJ2-3, with 13 nucleotides matching TRBD2. Per germline, CDR1 SNHLY and CDR2 FYNNEI. Trimming at V came to 10 bases and at J to 5 bases, leaving 9 bases not matched to a gene. The CDR3 spans 15 residues. The CDR3, as DNA: TGTGCCACTGGGACTAGCGGGGTCCAGAGAGATACGCAGTATTTT. It translates to CATGTSGVQRDTQYF.